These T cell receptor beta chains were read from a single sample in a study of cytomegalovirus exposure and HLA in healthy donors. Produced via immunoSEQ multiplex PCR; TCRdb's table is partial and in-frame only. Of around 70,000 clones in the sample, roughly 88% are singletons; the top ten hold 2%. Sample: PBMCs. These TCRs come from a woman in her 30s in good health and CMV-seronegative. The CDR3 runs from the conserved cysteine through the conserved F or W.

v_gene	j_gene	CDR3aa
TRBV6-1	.	CASSGSRDRVFTYEQYF
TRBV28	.	CASSPPAAWGEQYF
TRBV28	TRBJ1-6	CASTSIRRGNSPLHF
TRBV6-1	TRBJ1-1	CASSVYRGGNTEAFF
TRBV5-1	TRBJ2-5	CASSLGVSGQETQYF
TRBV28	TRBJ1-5	CASSLEGQEKNQPQHF
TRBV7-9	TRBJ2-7	CASSRSGIHEQYF
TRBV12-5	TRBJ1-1	CASARGGREGNTEAFF
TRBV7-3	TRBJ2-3	CASSLGGGLGDTQYF
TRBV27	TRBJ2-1	CASSFQGPGLIRDEQFF
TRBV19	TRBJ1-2	CAISRGSAIYGYTF
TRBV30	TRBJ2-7	CAWRLGQGPYEQYF
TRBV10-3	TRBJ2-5	CAISSLQETQYF
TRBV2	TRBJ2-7	CASSEAPDRSYEQYF
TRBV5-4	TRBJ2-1	CASSPVEGSSYNEQFF
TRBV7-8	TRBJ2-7	CASSLEGRGREQYF
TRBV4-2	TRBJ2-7	CASSQQAGDGYEQYF
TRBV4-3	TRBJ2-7	CASSQDRGGPSYEQYF
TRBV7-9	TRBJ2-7	CASSLVSLAASPEQYF
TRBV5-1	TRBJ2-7	CASSLTAGAYEQYF
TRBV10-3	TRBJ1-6	CAISESTGQGNSPLHF
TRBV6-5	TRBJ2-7	CASSYGSDSLYEQYF
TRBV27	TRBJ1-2	CASSPRAGFDYGYTF
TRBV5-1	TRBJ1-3	CASSLLTTDSYSGNTIYF
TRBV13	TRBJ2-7	CASSFGLAGENEQYF
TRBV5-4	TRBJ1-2	CASSSFLEEVNYGYTF
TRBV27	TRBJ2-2	CASSPAPTGELFF
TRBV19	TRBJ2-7	CASSRLASSYEQYF
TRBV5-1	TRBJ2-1	CASSRGLAGGISSYDEQFF
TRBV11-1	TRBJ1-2	CASSPSWNYGYTF
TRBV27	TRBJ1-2	CASSPRGLNYGYTF
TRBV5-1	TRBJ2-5	CASSLGSGVEEETQYF
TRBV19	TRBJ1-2	CASSMWDRAGYGYTF
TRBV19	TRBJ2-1	CASSISGRRTYNEQFF
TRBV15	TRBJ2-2	CATSRGVSGSNTGELFF
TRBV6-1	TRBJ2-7	CASSVGGRGFYEQYF
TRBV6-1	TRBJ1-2	CASSEGQLYGYTF
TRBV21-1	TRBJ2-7	CASSKWRGQGSLEQYF
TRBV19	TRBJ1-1	CASSIPGGSTEAFF
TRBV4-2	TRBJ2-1	CASSQKGLAGYNEQFF
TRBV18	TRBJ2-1	CASSPRGSLYNEQFF
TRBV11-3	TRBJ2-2	CATRLLNTGELFF
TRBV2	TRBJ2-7	CASMFGAASSYEQYF
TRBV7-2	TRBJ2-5	CASSRQGYQETQYF
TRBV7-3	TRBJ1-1	CASSLTTGSEAFF
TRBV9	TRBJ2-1	CASSPEGVSYNEQFF
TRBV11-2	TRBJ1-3	CASRTTGTGNTIYF
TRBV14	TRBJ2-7	CASSQGRTERAYEQYF
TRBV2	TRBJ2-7	CASRAGAGEQYF
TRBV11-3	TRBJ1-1	CASSSSMNTEAFF
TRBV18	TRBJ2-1	CASSPTRQSSYNEQFF
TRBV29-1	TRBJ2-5	CSVGHRQETQYF
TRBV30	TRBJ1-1	CAWSPDRDTEAFF
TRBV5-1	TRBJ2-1	CASSFGLAALNEQFF
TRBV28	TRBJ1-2	CASRDAMDRGRGGYTF
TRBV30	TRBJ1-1	CAWSKGENTEAFF
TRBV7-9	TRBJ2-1	CASSLVGQDNEQFF
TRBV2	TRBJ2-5	CASVRGTGRLETQYF